This T cell receptor beta chain was captured in a study of T cells in Graves' hyperthyroidism and ophthalmopathy. Findings of the study overall: Within blood appeared most thyroid clonotypes that had expanded above 0.001. Ophthalmopathy was identified by the model a median about six months ahead of onset.

Amplified regions were TCR beta CDR3 sequences from RNA transcripts. First-round RT-PCR targeting the TCR CDR3 was performed with the HTBI primer set. TCRdb reanalysed the multiplex PCR reads using MiXCR and keeps one entry per CDR3 protein. Of about 330,000 distinct CDR3 sequences detected, roughly an eighth appear once; the ten largest clones hold 30% to 35%. Ophthalmopathy cases met thresholds of Clinical Activity Score at least 3, NOSPECS grade at least 4 and duration under 3 months. PBMCs were derived from 10 ml fresh peripheral blood. Worth noting for this clonotype: The antigen remains undetermined.

The CDR3 contains 13 residues. V lost 1 base and J 4 bases, leaving 7 bases between the germline ends. Per germline, CDR1 SGHAT and CDR2 FQNNGV. The rearrangement links TRBV11-2 to TRBJ2-5; TRBD1 or TRBD2 may be the D gene (6 bases each). The specimen was blood. The receptor's source is a woman in her thirties or forties with Graves' ophthalmopathy. The CDR3 loop reads CASSLGGAETQYF. The CDR3 nucleotides read TGTGCCAGCAGCTTAGGGGGGGCAGAGACCCAGTACTTC.